The 32 T cell receptor beta chains reported below all come from one sample, sequenced in a study of blood T cell repertoires in COVID-19. Data came from immunoSEQ multiplex PCR; TCRdb stores just in-frame clones and leaves some out. The table shows 45,000 to 65,000 clones, with more than 90% occurring only once. Material for sequencing was peripheral blood. These receptors all come from a man aged 45-60 years with acute or convalescent COVID-19.

The rearrangement links TRBV2 to TRBJ2-5, with 12 bases fitting TRBD2. CDR1 and CDR2 (germline): SNHLY, FYNNEI. V lost 8 bases and J lost 5; bases outside the gene matches: 12. The CDR3 runs 16 residues. The chain's CDR3 is CASAKGTSGYEETQYF. The CDR3 nucleotides are TGTGCCAGCGCCAAAGGGACTAGCGGGTACGAGGAGACCCAGTACTTC. Full variable domain (rest looked up from reference TRBV2 and TRBJ2-5): EPEVTQTPSHQVTQMGQEVILRCVPISNHLYFYWYRQILGQKVEFLVSFYNNEISEKSEIFDDQFSVERPDGSNFTLKIRSTKLEDSAMYFCASAKGTSGYEETQYFGPGTRLLVL.

This rearrangement joins TRBV2 to TRBJ1-1, with unresolved D. Germline V gene data show CDR1 as SNHLY and CDR2 as FYNNEI. This CDR3 is built from 13 residues. V gave up 3 bases and J gave up 8 bases, with 13 bases separating them. Here the CDR3 DNA reads TGTGCCAGCAGTGACGGAGGGTATGAAGAAGCTTTCTTT. Translating it yields CASSDGGYEEAFF.

The rearrangement links TRBV5-4 to TRBJ2-2; TRBD2 matches at 15 bases. Germline CDR1 is SGHNT and CDR2 is YYREEE (reference sequence). CDR3 size: 18 residues. Trimming took 5 bases from V and 0 from J; bases not matched to a gene: 5. The CDR3 DNA reads TGTGCCAGCAGACCGGGACTAGCGGGAGGTACGAACACCGGGGAGCTGTTTTTT. Amino acid sequence: CASRPGLAGGTNTGELFF.

V usage is TRBV9 and J usage is TRBJ1-1, with 7 nucleotides matching TRBD1. The germline CDR1 and CDR2 sequences are SGDLS and YYNGEE. Trimming at V came to 3 bases and at J to 4 bases, leaving 9 bases not matched to a gene. This CDR3 has 15 residues. The CDR3, as DNA: TGTGCCAGCAGCGCCTCGGACAGGCGAGGCACTGAAGCTTTCTTT. Its protein is CASSASDRRGTEAFF.

This sequence joins TRBV5-6 and TRBJ2-5, with a possible D match to TRBD2 (6 bases). This CDR3 contains 15 residues. The V end lost 4 bases, the J end lost 4 bases, and 17 bases lay between the germline ends. The germline V gene has CDR1 SGHDT and CDR2 YYEEEE. This CDR3 is CASSPDRGRPETQYF. The CDR3 nucleotides read TGTGCCAGCAGCCCCGATCGGGGGAGGCCAGAGACCCAGTACTTC.

In this sample, this clone turned up once. The J gene is TRBJ2-7, the V gene TRBV2; the D is unclear. The CDR3 contains 12 residues. V was pared by 0 bases and J by 9 bases, with 9 bases between. Germline assignment: CDR1 SNHLY and CDR2 FYNNEI. DNA of the CDR3: TGTGCCAGCAGTGAAGCAAGACTGGGGCAGTACTTC. Its protein is CASSEARLGQYF.

The rearrangement joins TRBV27 to TRBJ1-3; 9 bases line up with TRBD1. The J segment lost 4 bases and the V segment lost 5 bases, leaving 6 bases of the junction unmatched. The CDR3 runs to 15 residues. In germline, CDR1 is MNHEY, CDR2 SMNVEV (reference sequence). CDR3 sequence: CASSPQGAAGNTIYF. In DNA form, the CDR3 reads TGTGCCAGCAGTCCACAGGGGGCTGCGGGAAACACCATATATTTT.

This chain links TRBV6-5 with TRBJ1-2; 9 nucleotides agree with TRBD1. The CDR3 is 14 residues long. The germline V gene has CDR1 MNHEY and CDR2 SVGAGI. V trimming: 7 bases; J trimming: 8 bases; junction bases outside the gene matches: 11. The CDR3 nucleotides are TGTGCCAGCATTTTCCGGGACAGGGAAGGCGGCTACACCTTC. Translated: CASIFRDREGGYTF.

The J gene is TRBJ1-4, the V gene TRBV5-8; TRBD1 agrees at 7 bases. V dropped 3 bases and J dropped 4; count of bases not matched to a gene: 6. The CDR3 spans 15 residues. Germline-derived CDR1 and CDR2 are SGHTS and YDEGEE. The CDR3 nucleotides read TGTGCCAGCAGCTCCCGACAGGGTTTTAATGAAAAACTGTTTTTT. This sequence encodes CASSSRQGFNEKLFF.

This clone was found once. V and J are TRBV5-8 and TRBJ2-5, with 8 bases that match TRBD2. Germline V gives CDR1 SGHTS, CDR2 YDEGEE. Unmatched junction bases numbered 8, after V lost 3 bases and J lost 1 base. The CDR3 contains 16 residues. The CDR3, as DNA: TGTGCCAGCAGCTGGTTCACACTAGCGGTCCAAGAGACCCAGTACTTC. It yields the protein CASSWFTLAVQETQYF.

The chain links TRBV28 to TRBJ2-1; a weak D match, TRBD2 (6 bases). V shed 4 bases and J shed 3 bases, with 19 bases lying between them. Germline-derived CDR1 and CDR2 are MDHEN and SYDVKM. This CDR3 region has 17 residues. The DNA of the CDR3 is TGTGCCAGCAGTTCCCCGAGAACCGGGAGTGTCTACAATGAGCAGTTCTTC. Encoded protein: CASSSPRTGSVYNEQFF. The variable domain in full, completed from reference TRBV28 and TRBJ2-1, reads DVKVTQSSRYLVKRTGEKVFLECVQDMDHENMFWYRQDPGLGLRLIYFSYDVKMKEKGDIPEGYSVSREKKERFSLILESASTNQTSMYLCASSSPRTGSVYNEQFFGPGTRLTVL.

This clone appeared once. The rearrangement uses TRBV19 and TRBJ2-5; D might be TRBD2 (6 bases). The CDR3 sequence is 14 residues long. Germline lookup yields CDR1 LNHDA and CDR2 SQIVND (reference sequence). V lost 6 bases to trimming and J lost 1 base, with 12 bases between them. CDR3 sequence reads: CASSSHGSQETQYF. DNA for the CDR3: TGTGCCAGTAGCTCCCACGGGAGCCAAGAGACCCAGTACTTC.

The chain is built from TRBV5-4 and TRBJ2-1, with D perhaps matching TRBD1 (6 bases). The CDR3 has 16 residues. Germline loops: CDR1 SGHNT, CDR2 YYREEE (reference sequence). Between the trimmed V and J ends, which lost 3 bases and 5 bases, there was a span of 18 bases. The CDR3 protein is CASSSFTGMAHNEQFF. The CDR3 DNA reads TGTGCCAGCAGCTCCTTTACAGGGATGGCGCACAATGAGCAGTTCTTC.

The V and J genes are TRBV5-4 and TRBJ2-1; 7 nucleotides line up with TRBD2. The CDR3 length is 14 residues. J was trimmed by 3 bases and V by 3 bases; bases with no gene match: 3. CDR1 is SGHNT, CDR2 YYREEE, per germline (reference sequence). The CDR3 region has the DNA TGTGCCAGCAGCTCGGCGGGAGACTACAATGAGCAGTTCTTC. It yields the protein CASSSAGDYNEQFF.

This chain uses TRBV19 with TRBJ1-1, with a tentative D call TRBD1 (6 bases). In germline, CDR1 is LNHDA, CDR2 SQIVND (reference sequence). The V end was cut by 6 bases, the J end by 3 bases, with 17 bases between. The CDR3 length is 15 residues. The CDR3 nucleotides are TGTGCCAGTAGCACACAGGGACCTAAGGACACTGAAGCTTTCTTT. It is translated as CASSTQGPKDTEAFF.

The chain employs TRBV6-4 and TRBJ2-1, with a weak D call TRBD2 (5 bases). CDR1 and CDR2 (germline): MRHNA, SNTAGT. The CDR3 contains 15 residues. V was cut by 6 bases and J by 2 bases, with 14 bases left in between. The CDR3 protein is CASSPTSNAYNEQFF. For the CDR3, the DNA is TGTGCCAGCAGCCCCACTAGTAACGCCTACAATGAGCAGTTCTTC.

CDR3 coding DNA: TGTGCCAGCAGTGAAATCAGGGCTAGGAACGAGCAGTACTTC. Translated, it gives CASSEIRARNEQYF. This sequence joins TRBV2 and TRBJ2-7, with TRBD1 as a possible D gene (5 bases). In germline, CDR1 is SNHLY, CDR2 FYNNEI. V was cut by 2 bases and J by 5 bases, with 13 bases left in between. The CDR3 covers 14 residues.

This rearrangement joins TRBV5-8 to TRBJ2-5, with D maybe TRBD1 (6 bases). Trimming took 4 bases from V and 2 from J, leaving 15 bases between them. The CDR3 extends over 15 amino acids. CDR1 is SGHTS, CDR2 YDEGEE, per germline. The CDR3 DNA reads as TGTGCCAGCAGCGCTACAGGGAAAGGACAAGAGACCCAGTACTTC. Its translation: CASSATGKGQETQYF. The full variable domain, in which reference TRBV5-8 and TRBJ2-5 provide the parts outside the CDR3, is EAGVTQSPTHLIKTRGQQATLRCSPISGHTSVYWYQQALGLGLQFLLWYDEGEERNRGNFPPRFSGRQFPNYSSELNVNALELEDSALYLCASSATGKGQETQYFGPGTRLLVL.

This chain links TRBV5-1 with TRBJ2-1; TRBD2 matches 11 bases. The V and J ends lost 0 bases and 7 bases, in that order; junction bases with no gene match: 6. This CDR3 region has 16 residues. The germline gives CDR1 SGHRS, CDR2 YFSETQ. The CDR3 DNA sequence: TGCGCCAGCAGCTTGGCTCCTAGCGGGAGGACAAATGAGCAGTTCTTC. Amino acids: CASSLAPSGRTNEQFF.

This clone was observed once. The rearrangement uses TRBV5-1 and TRBJ2-5; the match to TRBD1 covers 7 bases. Per the germline V gene, CDR1 is SGHRS and CDR2 is YFSETQ. The CDR3 length is 14 residues. V was clipped by 4 bases and J by 4 bases; unmatched bases: 7. The CDR3 region has the DNA TGCGCCAGCAGCATCGGACAGGCAGGAGAGACCCAGTACTTC. It is translated as CASSIGQAGETQYF.

This chain uses TRBV3-1 (or the pseudogene TRBV3-2) with TRBJ1-6; no reliable D call. The germline CDR1 and CDR2 sequences are LGHDT and YNNKEL (reference sequence). The CDR3 loop spans 12 amino acids. Between the trimmed V and J ends, which lost 8 bases and 9 bases, there was a span of 11 bases. CDR3 bases: TGTGCCAGCGCCGGGGTGGGTTCACCCCTCCACTTT. Translation: CASAGVGSPLHF.

This sequence joins TRBV5-1 and TRBJ2-7; 7 bases are a match to TRBD1. CDR1 and CDR2 from the germline V gene are SGHRS and YFSETQ. After removal of 0 bases from V and 4 bases from J, the junction contained 1 base not matched to a gene. The CDR3 length is 13 residues. CDR3 sequence: CASSLDRGYEQYF. CDR3 coding DNA: TGCGCCAGCAGCTTGGACAGGGGTTACGAGCAGTACTTC.

V usage is TRBV5-1 and J usage is TRBJ2-5; no clear D. Trimming pared 0 bases from V and 3 bases from J, leaving 12 bases between. CDR1 and CDR2 from the germline V gene are SGHRS and YFSETQ. The CDR3 is 15 amino acids. CDR3: CASSLVGATKETQYF. For the CDR3, the DNA is TGCGCCAGCAGCTTGGTAGGAGCCACTAAAGAGACCCAGTACTTC.

The rearrangement joins TRBV29-1 to TRBJ1-2; D is possibly TRBD1 (5 bases). Germline V CDR1 and CDR2: SQVTM, ANQGSEA. V lost 5 bases to trimming and J lost 6 bases, with 19 bases between them. This CDR3 contains 14 residues. CDR3 protein: CSVSGGGQRHGYTF. The CDR3 coding sequence is TGCAGCGTTTCCGGGGGGGGTCAGAGGCATGGCTACACCTTC.

This chain links TRBV14 with TRBJ2-1; TRBD2 matches at 9 bases. Germline values: CDR1 SGHDN, CDR2 FVKESK. The CDR3 has 14 residues. The ends lost 7 bases at V and 5 bases at J; junction bases unmatched: 6. The CDR3 DNA follows: TGTGCCAGCAACGGACTAGCGAACAACAATGAGCAGTTCTTC. It is translated as CASNGLANNNEQFF.

V gene TRBV19 combines with J gene TRBJ1-5, with unresolved D. The germline CDR1 and CDR2 sequences are LNHDA and SQIVND (reference sequence). The V and J ends lost 6 bases and 0 bases respectively, with 12 bases between them. The CDR3 is 15 amino acids. CDR3 amino acids: CASREAANSNQPQHF. For the CDR3, the DNA is TGTGCCAGTAGAGAGGCAGCTAATAGCAATCAGCCCCAGCATTTT.

The V and J genes are TRBV6-5 and TRBJ2-1, with TRBD2 matching 9 bases. The CDR3 loop spans 13 amino acids. CDR1 is MNHEY, CDR2 SVGAGI, per germline. V lost 2 bases, J lost 10 bases, and 3 bases stayed unmatched. CDR3 DNA: TGTGCCAGCAGTTACATAGCGGGAGTGGAGCAGTTCTTC. Protein sequence: CASSYIAGVEQFF.

The chain couples TRBV18 to TRBJ1-4; tentative D call: TRBD1 (6 bases). The CDR3 has 14 amino acids. Trimming took 3 bases from V and 8 from J, leaving 13 bases between them. Looked up from germline, CDR1 is KGHSH and CDR2 is LQKENI. Here the CDR3 DNA reads TGTGCCAGCTCACCGGGGGCGAGGAGGGAAAAACTGTTTTTT. It translates to CASSPGARREKLFF.

The chain is built from TRBV5-1 and TRBJ1-2, with 8 bases fitting TRBD1. Germline values: CDR1 SGHRS, CDR2 YFSETQ. This CDR3 contains 17 residues. V lost 4 bases and J lost 8; bases outside the gene matches: 19. CDR3 protein: CASSPRQNGQGTRGYTF. CDR3 nucleotide sequence: TGCGCCAGCAGCCCACGACAGAACGGACAGGGAACGAGGGGCTACACCTTC. Together with reference TRBV5-1 and TRBJ1-2, the CDR3 gives the full variable domain: KAGVTQTPRYLIKTRGQQVTLSCSPISGHRSVSWYQQTPGQGLQFLFEYFSETQRNKGNFPGRFSGRQFSNSRSEMNVSTLELGDSALYLCASSPRQNGQGTRGYTFGSGTRLTVV.

The chain is built from TRBV27 and TRBJ1-2; 7 bases are a match to TRBD1. Germline assignment: CDR1 MNHEY and CDR2 SMNVEV (reference sequence). CDR3 length: 16 amino acids. The V and J ends lost 8 bases and 1 base, in that order; junction bases with no gene match: 13. The CDR3 reads CASRGATGDGNYGYTF. The CDR3 coding sequence is TGTGCCAGCCGAGGAGCTACAGGGGATGGTAACTATGGCTACACCTTC.

The V gene is TRBV5-1, the J gene TRBJ1-2; D is ambiguous. The CDR3 extends over 14 amino acids. V gave up 0 bases and J gave up 8 bases, with 14 bases separating them. Germline CDR1 SGHRS, CDR2 YFSETQ. The CDR3 DNA reads as TGCGCCAGCAGCTTGGGGACTGCCTCTTTCGGCTACACCTTC. Amino acid sequence: CASSLGTASFGYTF. Complete variable domain (other parts from reference TRBV5-1 and TRBJ1-2): KAGVTQTPRYLIKTRGQQVTLSCSPISGHRSVSWYQQTPGQGLQFLFEYFSETQRNKGNFPGRFSGRQFSNSRSEMNVSTLELGDSALYLCASSLGTASFGYTFGSGTRLTVV.

The chain couples TRBV30 to TRBJ2-1; TRBD2 agrees at 10 bases. V lost 6 bases and J lost 2; bases outside the gene matches: 7. Germline lookup yields CDR1 GTSNPN and CDR2 SVGIG (reference sequence). CDR3 length: 15 residues. The CDR3 spells CACTTGTSAYNEQFF. In DNA form, the CDR3 reads TGTGCCTGCACCACCGGGACTAGCGCCTACAATGAGCAGTTCTTC. The full variable domain, rest sourced from reference TRBV30 and TRBJ2-1, is SQTIHQWPATLVQPVGSPLSLECTVEGTSNPNLYWYRQAAGRGLQLLFYSVGIGQISSEVPQNLSASRPQDRQFILSSKKLLLSDSGFYLCACTTGTSAYNEQFFGPGTRLTVL.